This T cell receptor (beta chain) emerged from a study of T cell changes during pregnancy in multiple sclerosis. Trimming left V 2 bases short and J 0 bases short, with 11 bases between. This CDR3 is 15 amino acids long. Germline V gives CDR1 GTSNPN, CDR2 SVGIG (reference sequence). Profiled with immunoSEQ multiplex PCR; TCRdb holds only in-frame clones, not every one. This sample has tens of thousands of clones, with 85% to 95% found just once. Source: peripheral blood, taken after pregnancy. The V and J genes are TRBV30 and TRBJ2-1; a possible D gene is TRBD2 (7 bases). This TCR derives from a female donor with multiple sclerosis, enrolled in a pregnancy study. In nucleotides, the CDR3 is TGTGCCTGGAGTCGGGGGGCAACCTCCTACAATGAGCAGTTCTTC. It yields the protein CAWSRGATSYNEQFF.